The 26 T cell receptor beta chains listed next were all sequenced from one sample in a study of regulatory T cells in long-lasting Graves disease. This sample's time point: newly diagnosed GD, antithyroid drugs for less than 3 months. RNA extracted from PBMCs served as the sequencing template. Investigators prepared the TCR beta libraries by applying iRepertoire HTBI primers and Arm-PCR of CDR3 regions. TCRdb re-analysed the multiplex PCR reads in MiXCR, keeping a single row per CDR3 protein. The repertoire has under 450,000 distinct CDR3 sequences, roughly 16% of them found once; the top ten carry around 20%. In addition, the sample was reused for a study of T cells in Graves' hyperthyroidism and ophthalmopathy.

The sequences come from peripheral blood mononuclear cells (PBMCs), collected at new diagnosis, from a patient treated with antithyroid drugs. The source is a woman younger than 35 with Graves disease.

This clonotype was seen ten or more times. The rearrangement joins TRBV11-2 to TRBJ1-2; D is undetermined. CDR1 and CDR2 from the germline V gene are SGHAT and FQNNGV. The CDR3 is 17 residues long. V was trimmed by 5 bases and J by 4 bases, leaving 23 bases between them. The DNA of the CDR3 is TGTGCCAGCAGCCTTTCTATGGAGGAGAAAGGGATCTATGGCTACACCTTC. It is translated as CASSLSMEEKGIYGYTF.

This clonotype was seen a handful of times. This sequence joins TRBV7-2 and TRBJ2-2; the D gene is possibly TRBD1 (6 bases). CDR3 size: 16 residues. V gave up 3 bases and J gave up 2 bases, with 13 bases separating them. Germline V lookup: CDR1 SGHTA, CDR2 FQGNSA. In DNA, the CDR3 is TGTGCCAGCAGCTTCCCCGGGACACCCAACACCGGGGAGCTGTTTTTT. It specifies CASSFPGTPNTGELFF.

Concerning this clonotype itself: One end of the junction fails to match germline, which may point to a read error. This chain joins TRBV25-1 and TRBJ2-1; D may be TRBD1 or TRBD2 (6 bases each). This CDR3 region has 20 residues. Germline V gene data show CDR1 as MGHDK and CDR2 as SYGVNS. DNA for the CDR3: TGTGCCAGCAGTGAATCGGGGGAATTCGGGCTCGGTGGGGGGCCGGACTCCGAGGTCTTC. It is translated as CASSESGEFGLGGGPDSEVF. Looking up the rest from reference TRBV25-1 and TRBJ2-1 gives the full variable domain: EADIYQTPRYLVIGTGKKITLECSQTMGHDKMYWYQQDPGMELHLIHYSYGVNSTEKGDLSSESTVSRIRTEHFPLTLESARPSHTSQYLCASSESGEFGLGGGPDSEVFGPGTRLTVL.

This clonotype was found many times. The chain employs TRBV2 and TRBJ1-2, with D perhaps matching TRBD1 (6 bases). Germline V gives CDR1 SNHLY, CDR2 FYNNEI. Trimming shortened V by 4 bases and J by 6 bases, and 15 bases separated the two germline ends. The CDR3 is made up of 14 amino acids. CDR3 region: CASSATQGTDGYTF. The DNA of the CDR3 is TGTGCCAGCAGTGCAACACAGGGTACGGATGGCTACACCTTC.

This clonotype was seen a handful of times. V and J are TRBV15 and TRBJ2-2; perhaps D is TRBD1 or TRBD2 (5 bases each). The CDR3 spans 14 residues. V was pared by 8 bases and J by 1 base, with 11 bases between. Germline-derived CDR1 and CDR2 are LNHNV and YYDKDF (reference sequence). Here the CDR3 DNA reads TGTGCCACCTGGGACGGAAGGAACACCGGGGAGCTGTTTTTT. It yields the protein CATWDGRNTGELFF. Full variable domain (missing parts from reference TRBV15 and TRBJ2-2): DAMVIQNPRYQVTQFGKPVTLSCSQTLNHNVMYWYQQKSSQAPKLLFHYYDKDFNNEADTPDNFQSRRPNTSFCFLDIRSPGLGDTAMYLCATWDGRNTGELFFGEGSRLTVL.

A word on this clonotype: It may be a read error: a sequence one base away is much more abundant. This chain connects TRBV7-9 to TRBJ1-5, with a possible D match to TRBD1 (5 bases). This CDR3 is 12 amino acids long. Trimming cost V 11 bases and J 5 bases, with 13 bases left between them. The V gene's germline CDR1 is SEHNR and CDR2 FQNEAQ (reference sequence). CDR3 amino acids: CAPGEGYQPQHF. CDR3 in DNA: TGTGCCCCGGGGGAGGGTTATCAGCCCCAGCATTTT. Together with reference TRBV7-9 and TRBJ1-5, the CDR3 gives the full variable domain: DTGVSQNPRHKITKRGQNVTFRCDPISEHNRLYWYRQTLGQGPEFLTYFQNEAQLEKSRLLSDRFSAERPKGSFSTLEIQRTEQGDSAMYLCAPGEGYQPQHFGDGTRLSIL.

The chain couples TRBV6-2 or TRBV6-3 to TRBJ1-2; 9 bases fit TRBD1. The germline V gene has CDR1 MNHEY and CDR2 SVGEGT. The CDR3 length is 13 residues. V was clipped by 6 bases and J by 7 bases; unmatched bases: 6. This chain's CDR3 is CASRTGTGLGYTF. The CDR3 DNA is TGTGCCAGCAGAACCGGGACAGGGCTTGGCTACACCTTC.

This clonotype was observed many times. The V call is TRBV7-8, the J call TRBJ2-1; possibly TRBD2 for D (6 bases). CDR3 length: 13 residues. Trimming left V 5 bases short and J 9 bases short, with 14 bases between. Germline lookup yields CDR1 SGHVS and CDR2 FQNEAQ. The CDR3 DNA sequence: TGTGCCAGCAGCCGAACGACTAGTTTTGAGCAGTTCTTC. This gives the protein CASSRTTSFEQFF.

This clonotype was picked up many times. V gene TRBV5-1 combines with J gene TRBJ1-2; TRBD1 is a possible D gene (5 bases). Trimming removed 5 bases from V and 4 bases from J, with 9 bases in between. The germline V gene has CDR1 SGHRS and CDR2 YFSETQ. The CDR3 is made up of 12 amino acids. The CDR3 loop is CASRTEAYGYTF. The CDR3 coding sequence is TGCGCCAGCAGGACAGAAGCCTATGGCTACACCTTC.

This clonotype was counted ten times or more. CDR3 residues: CASSYRHPPLHETQYF. The CDR3 bases are TGTGCCAGCAGTTATCGCCACCCGCCCCTGCACGAGACCCAGTACTTC. The gene calls are TRBV6-5 and TRBJ2-5; D not certain. The germline V gene has CDR1 MNHEY and CDR2 SVGAGI. V shed 3 bases and J shed 5 bases, with 19 bases lying between them. The CDR3 contains 16 residues.

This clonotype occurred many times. The CDR3 here is CASSIPDRNSPNGNQPQHF. The CDR3 DNA reads TGTGCCAGTAGTATTCCGGACAGAAATTCACCGAACGGGAATCAGCCCCAGCATTTT. The chain carries TRBV19 and TRBJ1-5; a possible D gene is TRBD1 (6 bases). The length of the CDR3 is 19 residues. CDR1 LNHDA and CDR2 SQIVND come from the germline V gene (reference sequence). V lost 3 bases and J 4 bases, leaving 25 bases between the germline ends.

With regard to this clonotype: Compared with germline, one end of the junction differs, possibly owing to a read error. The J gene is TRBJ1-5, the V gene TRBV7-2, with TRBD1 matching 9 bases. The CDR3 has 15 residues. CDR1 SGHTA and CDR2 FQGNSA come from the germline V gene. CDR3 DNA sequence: TGTGCCAGCAGCAGGGACAGGGTCTTTAGACAGCCCCGGCATTTT. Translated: CASSRDRVFRQPRHF.

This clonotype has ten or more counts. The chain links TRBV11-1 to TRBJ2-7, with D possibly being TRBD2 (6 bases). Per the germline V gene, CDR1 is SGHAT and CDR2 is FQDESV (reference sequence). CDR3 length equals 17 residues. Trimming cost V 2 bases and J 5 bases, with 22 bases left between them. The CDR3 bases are TGTGCCAGCAGCTTATGGGGTTGGGAGGAGGCGATCCACGAGCAGTACTTC. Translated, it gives CASSLWGWEEAIHEQYF.

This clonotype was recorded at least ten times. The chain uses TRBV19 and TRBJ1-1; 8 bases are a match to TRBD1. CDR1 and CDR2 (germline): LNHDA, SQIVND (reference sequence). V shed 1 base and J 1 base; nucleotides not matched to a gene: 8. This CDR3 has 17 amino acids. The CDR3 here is CASSIATRQGKNTEAFF. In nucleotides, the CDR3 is TGTGCCAGTAGTATAGCCACCCGACAGGGGAAGAACACTGAAGCTTTCTTT. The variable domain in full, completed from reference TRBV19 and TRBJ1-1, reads DGGITQSPKYLFRKEGQNVTLSCEQNLNHDAMYWYRQDPGQGLRLIYYSQIVNDFQKGDIAEGYSVSREKKESFPLTVTSAQKNPTAFYLCASSIATRQGKNTEAFFGQGTRLTVV.

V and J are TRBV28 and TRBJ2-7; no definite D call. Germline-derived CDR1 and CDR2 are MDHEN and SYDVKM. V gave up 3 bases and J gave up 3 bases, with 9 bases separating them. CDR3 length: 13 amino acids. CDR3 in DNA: TGTGCCAGCAGTTTGACCCTGCGCTACGAGCAGTACTTC. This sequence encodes CASSLTLRYEQYF.

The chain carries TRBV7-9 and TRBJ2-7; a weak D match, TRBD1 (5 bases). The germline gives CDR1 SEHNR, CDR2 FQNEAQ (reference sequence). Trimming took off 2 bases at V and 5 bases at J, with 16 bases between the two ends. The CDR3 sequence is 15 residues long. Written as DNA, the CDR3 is TGTGCCAGCAGCTTATTCGGGCAGGGTGGCGACGAGCAGTACTTC. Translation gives CASSLFGQGGDEQYF. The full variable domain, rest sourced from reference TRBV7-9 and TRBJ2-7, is DTGVSQNPRHKITKRGQNVTFRCDPISEHNRLYWYRQTLGQGPEFLTYFQNEAQLEKSRLLSDRFSAERPKGSFSTLEIQRTEQGDSAMYLCASSLFGQGGDEQYFGPGTRLTVT.

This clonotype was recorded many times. The CDR3, as DNA: TGTGCCAGCAGTTTAATTGACAGCTTCTACGAGCAGTACTTC. This translates into CASSLIDSFYEQYF. The J gene is TRBJ2-7, the V gene TRBV28; D is perhaps TRBD1 (5 bases). The V end lost 2 bases, the J end lost 3 bases, and 11 bases lay between the germline ends. The germline V gene encodes CDR1 MDHEN and CDR2 SYDVKM. The CDR3 is 14 residues long.

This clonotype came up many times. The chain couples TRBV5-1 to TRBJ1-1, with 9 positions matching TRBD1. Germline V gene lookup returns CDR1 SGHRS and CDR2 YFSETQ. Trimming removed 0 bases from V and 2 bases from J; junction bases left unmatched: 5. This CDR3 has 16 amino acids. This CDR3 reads CASSLGTGAANTEAFF. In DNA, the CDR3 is TGCGCCAGCAGCTTGGGGACAGGGGCCGCTAACACTGAAGCTTTCTTT.

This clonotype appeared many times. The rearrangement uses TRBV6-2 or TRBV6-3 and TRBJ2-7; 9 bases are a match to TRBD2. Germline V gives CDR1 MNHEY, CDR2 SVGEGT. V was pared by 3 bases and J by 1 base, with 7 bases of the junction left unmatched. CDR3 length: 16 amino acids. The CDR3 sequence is CASSYGGTSLSYEQYF. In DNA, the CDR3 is TGTGCCAGCAGTTATGGGGGGACTAGCTTATCCTACGAGCAGTACTTC.

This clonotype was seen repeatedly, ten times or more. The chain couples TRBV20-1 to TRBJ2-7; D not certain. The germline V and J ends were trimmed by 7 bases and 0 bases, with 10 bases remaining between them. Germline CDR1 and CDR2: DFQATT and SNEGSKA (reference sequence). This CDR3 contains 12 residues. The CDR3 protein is CSVAKGSYEQYF. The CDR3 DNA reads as TGCAGTGTTGCGAAGGGCTCCTACGAGCAGTACTTC.

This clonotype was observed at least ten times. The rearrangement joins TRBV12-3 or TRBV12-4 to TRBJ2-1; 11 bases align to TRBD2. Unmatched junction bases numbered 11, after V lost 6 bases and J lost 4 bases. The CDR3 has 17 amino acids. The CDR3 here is CASRGSGRAAGYNEQFF. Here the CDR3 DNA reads TGTGCCAGCAGAGGTAGCGGGAGGGCCGCGGGGTACAATGAGCAGTTCTTC.

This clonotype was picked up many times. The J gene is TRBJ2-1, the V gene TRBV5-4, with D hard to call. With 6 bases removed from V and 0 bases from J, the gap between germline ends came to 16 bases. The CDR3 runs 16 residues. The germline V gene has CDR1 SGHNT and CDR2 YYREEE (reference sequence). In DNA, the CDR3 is TGTGCCAGCACCCTGGACCCGGGTAGCTCCTACAATGAGCAGTTCTTC. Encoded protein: CASTLDPGSSYNEQFF.

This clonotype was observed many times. CDR3 in DNA: TGTGCCAGCAGTTCTAGACAGGGTAGTCAGCCCCAGCATTTT. Translation gives CASSSRQGSQPQHF. The genes are TRBV7-2 and TRBJ1-5, with 7 bases that match TRBD1. This CDR3 is 14 amino acids long. Per germline, CDR1 SGHTA and CDR2 FQGNSA. Trimming removed 6 bases from V and 6 bases from J; junction bases left unmatched: 8.

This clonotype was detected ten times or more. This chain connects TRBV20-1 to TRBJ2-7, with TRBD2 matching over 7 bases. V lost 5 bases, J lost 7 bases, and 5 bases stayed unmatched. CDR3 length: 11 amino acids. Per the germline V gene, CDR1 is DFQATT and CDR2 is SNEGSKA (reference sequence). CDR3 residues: CSAPVLAEQYF. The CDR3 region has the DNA TGCAGTGCTCCCGTACTAGCGGAGCAGTACTTC.

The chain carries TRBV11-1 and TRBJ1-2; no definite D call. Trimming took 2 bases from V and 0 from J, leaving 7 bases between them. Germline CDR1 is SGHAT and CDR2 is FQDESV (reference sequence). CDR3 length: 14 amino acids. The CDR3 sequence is CASSLRQTNYGYTF. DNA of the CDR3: TGTGCCAGCAGCTTACGGCAGACTAACTATGGCTACACCTTC.

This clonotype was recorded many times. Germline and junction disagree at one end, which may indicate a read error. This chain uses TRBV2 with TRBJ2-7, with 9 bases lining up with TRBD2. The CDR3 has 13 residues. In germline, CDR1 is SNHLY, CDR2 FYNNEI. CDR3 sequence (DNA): TGTGCCAGCAGTGTTGGGCTAGCGGGGCCCCAGGACTTC. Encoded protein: CASSVGLAGPQDF.